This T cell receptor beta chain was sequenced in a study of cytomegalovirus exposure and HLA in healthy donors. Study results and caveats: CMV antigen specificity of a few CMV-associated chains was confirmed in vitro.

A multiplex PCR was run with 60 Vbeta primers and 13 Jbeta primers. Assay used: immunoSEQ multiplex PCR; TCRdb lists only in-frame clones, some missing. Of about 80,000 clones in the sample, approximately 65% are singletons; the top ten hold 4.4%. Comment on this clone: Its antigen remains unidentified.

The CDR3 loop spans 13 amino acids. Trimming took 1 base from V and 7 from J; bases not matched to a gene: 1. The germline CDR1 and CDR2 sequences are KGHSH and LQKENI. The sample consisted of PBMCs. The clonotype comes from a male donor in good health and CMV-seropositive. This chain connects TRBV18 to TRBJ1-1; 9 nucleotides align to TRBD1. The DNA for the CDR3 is TGTGCCAGCTCACCACTGGACAGGGGTGAAGCTTTCTTT. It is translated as CASSPLDRGEAFF.